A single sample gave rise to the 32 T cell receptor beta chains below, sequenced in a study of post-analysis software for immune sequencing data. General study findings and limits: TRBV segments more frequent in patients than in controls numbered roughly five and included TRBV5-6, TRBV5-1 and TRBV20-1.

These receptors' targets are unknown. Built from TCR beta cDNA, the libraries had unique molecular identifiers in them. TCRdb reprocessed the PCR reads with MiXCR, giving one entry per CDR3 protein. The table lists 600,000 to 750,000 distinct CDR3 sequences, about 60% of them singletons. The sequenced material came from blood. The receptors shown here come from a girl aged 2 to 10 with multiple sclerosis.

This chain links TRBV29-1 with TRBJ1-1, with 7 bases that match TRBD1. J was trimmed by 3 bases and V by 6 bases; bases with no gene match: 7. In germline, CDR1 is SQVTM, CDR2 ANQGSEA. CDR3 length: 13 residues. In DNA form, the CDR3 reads TGCAGCGTCACAGGGGTGGGGGACACTGAAGCTTTCTTT. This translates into CSVTGVGDTEAFF.

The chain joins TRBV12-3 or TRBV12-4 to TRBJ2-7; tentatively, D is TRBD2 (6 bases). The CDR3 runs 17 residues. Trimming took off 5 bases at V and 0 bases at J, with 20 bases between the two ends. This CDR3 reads CASSEGHSGGDSYEQYF. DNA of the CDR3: TGTGCCAGCAGTGAGGGTCATAGCGGAGGGGACTCCTACGAGCAGTACTTC.

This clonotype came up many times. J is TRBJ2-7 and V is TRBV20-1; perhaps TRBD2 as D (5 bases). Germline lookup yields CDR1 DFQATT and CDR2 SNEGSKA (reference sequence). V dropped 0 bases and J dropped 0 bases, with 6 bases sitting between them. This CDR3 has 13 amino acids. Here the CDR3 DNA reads TGCAGTGCTAGAGATGGGAGCTCCTACGAGCAGTACTTC. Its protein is CSARDGSSYEQYF.

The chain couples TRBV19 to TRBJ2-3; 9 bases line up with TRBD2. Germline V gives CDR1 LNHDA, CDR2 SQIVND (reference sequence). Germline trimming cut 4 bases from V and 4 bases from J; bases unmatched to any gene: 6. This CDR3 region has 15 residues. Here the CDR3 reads CASSNGAGGADTQYF. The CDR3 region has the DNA TGTGCCAGTAGTAACGGAGCGGGAGGTGCAGATACGCAGTATTTT.

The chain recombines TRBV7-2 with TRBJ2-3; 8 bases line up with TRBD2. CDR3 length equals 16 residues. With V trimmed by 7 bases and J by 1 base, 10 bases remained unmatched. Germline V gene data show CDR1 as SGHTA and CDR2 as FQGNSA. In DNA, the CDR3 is TGTGCCAGCATCGTCAACGGGGGGGTTGGCACAGATACGCAGTATTTT. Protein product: CASIVNGGVGTDTQYF.

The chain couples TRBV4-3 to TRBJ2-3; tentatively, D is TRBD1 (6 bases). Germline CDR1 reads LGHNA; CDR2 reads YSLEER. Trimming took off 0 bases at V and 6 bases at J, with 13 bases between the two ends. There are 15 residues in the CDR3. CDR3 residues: CASSQDEAGADTQYF. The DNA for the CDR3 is TGCGCCAGCAGCCAAGATGAGGCAGGGGCGGATACGCAGTATTTT.

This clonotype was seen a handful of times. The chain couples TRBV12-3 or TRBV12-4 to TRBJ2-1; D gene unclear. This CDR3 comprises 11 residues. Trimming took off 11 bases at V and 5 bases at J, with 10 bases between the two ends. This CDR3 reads CALSSNNEQFF. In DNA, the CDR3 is TGTGCCCTCAGCTCGAACAATGAGCAGTTCTTC.

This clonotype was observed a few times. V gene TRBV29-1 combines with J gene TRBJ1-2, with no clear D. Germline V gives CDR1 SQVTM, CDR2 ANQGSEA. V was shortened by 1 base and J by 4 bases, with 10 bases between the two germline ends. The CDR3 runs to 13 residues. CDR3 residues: CSVEGRGVYGYTF. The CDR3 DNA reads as TGCAGCGTTGAAGGGAGAGGAGTCTATGGCTACACCTTC.

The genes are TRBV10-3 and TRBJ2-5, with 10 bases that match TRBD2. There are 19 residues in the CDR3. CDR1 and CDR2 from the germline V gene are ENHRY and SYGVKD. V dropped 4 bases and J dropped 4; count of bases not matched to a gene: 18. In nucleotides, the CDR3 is TGTGCCATCAGTGGAGAGACTAGCGGGTTATTAGGTTCGGGAGAGACCCAGTACTTC. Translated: CAISGETSGLLGSGETQYF.

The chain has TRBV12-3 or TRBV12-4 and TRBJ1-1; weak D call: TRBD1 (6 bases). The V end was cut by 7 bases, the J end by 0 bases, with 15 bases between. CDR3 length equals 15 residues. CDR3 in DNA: TGTGCCAGCACCCGACAGGTTAGCATGAACACTGAAGCTTTCTTT. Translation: CASTRQVSMNTEAFF.

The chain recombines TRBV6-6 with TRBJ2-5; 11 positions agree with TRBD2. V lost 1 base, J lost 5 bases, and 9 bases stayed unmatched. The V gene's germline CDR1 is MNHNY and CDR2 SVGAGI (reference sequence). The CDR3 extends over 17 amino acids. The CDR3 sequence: CASSYWTSGPKGETQYF. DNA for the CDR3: TGTGCCAGCAGTTACTGGACTAGCGGGCCCAAAGGGGAGACCCAGTACTTC.

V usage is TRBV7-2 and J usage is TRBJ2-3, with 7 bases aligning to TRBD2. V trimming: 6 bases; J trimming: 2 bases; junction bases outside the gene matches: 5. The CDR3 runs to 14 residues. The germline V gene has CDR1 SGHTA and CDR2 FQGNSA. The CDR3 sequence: CASRVSGYTDTQYF. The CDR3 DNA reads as TGTGCCAGCAGGGTTAGCGGGTACACAGATACGCAGTATTTT.

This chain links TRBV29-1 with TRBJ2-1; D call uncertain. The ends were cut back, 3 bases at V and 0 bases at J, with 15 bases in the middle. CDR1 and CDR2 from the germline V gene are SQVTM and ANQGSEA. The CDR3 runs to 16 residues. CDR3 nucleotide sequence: TGCAGCGTTGAGGAGCCTGGCCGGCACTCCTACAATGAGCAGTTCTTC. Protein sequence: CSVEEPGRHSYNEQFF.

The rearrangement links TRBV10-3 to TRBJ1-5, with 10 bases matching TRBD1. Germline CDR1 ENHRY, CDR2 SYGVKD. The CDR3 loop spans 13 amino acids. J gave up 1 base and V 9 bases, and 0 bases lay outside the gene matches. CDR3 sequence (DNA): TGTGCCATGGGACAGGGGAGCAATCAGCCCCAGCATTTT. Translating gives CAMGQGSNQPQHF.

The CDR3 protein is CASSLMGWGGYTF. The CDR3, as DNA: TGTGCCAGCAGTTTAATGGGCTGGGGTGGCTACACCTTC. The V gene is TRBV12-3 or TRBV12-4, the J gene TRBJ1-2; no clear D. CDR3 length equals 13 residues. Trimming took off 2 bases at V and 7 bases at J, with 11 bases between the two ends.

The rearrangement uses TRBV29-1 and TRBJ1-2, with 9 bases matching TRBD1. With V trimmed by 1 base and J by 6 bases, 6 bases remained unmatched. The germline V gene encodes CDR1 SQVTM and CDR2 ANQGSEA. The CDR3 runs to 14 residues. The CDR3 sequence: CSVEGTGTGHGYTF. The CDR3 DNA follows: TGCAGCGTTGAAGGGACCGGGACAGGGCATGGCTACACCTTC.

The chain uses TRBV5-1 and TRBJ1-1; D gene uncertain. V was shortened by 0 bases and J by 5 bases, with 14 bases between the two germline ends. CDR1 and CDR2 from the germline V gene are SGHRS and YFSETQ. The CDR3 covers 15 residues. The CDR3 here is CASSLGGPGATEAFF. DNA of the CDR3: TGCGCCAGCAGCTTGGGAGGTCCGGGAGCGACTGAAGCTTTCTTT. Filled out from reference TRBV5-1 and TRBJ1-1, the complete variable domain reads KAGVTQTPRYLIKTRGQQVTLSCSPISGHRSVSWYQQTPGQGLQFLFEYFSETQRNKGNFPGRFSGRQFSNSRSEMNVSTLELGDSALYLCASSLGGPGATEAFFGQGTRLTVV.

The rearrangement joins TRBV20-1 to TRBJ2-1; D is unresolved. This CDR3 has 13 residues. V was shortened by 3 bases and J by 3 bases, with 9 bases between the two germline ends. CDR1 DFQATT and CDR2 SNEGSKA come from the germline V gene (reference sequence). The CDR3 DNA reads TGCAGTGCTAGGACCCCCCTCTACAATGAGCAGTTCTTC. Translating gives CSARTPLYNEQFF.

The CDR3 protein is CASSLTGAPYGYTF. The CDR3 DNA is TGTGCCAGCAGCCTGACAGGGGCCCCCTATGGCTACACCTTC. The chain combines TRBV11-2 with TRBJ1-2, with 8 bases identical to TRBD1. There are 14 residues in the CDR3. CDR1 is SGHAT and CDR2 is FQNNGV in the germline V gene. J lost 4 bases, V lost 5 bases, and 6 bases had no gene match.

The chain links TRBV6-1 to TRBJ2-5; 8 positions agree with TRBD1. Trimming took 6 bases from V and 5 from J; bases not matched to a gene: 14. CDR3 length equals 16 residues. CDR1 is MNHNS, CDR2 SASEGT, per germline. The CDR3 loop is CASSLQGASWEETQYF. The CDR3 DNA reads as TGTGCCAGCAGCCTGCAGGGGGCGAGCTGGGAGGAGACCCAGTACTTC.

The CDR3 sequence: CASSLELDNEQFF. CDR3 DNA sequence: TGTGCCAGCAGCTTAGAGCTGGACAATGAGCAGTTCTTC. The rearrangement uses TRBV11-2 and TRBJ2-1; D gene ambiguous. This CDR3 comprises 13 residues. V lost 0 bases to trimming and J lost 5 bases, with 5 bases between them. The germline V gene has CDR1 SGHAT and CDR2 FQNNGV.

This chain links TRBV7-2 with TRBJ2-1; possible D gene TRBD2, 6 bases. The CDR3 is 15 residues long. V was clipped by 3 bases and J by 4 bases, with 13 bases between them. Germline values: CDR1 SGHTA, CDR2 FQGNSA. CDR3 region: CASSFRGDSYNEQFF. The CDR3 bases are TGTGCCAGCAGCTTCCGAGGGGACTCTTACAATGAGCAGTTCTTC.

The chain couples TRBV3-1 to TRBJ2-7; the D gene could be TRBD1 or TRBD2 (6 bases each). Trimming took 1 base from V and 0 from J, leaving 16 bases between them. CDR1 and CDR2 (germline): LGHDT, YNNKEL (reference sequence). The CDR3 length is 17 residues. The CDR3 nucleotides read TGTGCCAGCAGCCAAGCGGCGGGGACAAGGAGCTCCTACGAGCAGTACTTC. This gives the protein CASSQAAGTRSSYEQYF.

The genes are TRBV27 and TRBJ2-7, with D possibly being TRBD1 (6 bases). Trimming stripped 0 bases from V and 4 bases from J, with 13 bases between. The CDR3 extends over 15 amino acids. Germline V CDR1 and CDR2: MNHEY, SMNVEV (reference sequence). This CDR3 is CASSLSAQGQYEQYF. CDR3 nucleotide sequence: TGTGCCAGCAGTTTATCGGCACAGGGTCAGTACGAGCAGTACTTC.

CDR3 region: CASSLSTGASGGEQFF. As DNA, the CDR3 is TGCGCCAGCAGCTTGTCGACCGGTGCTAGCGGGGGGGAGCAGTTCTTC. The V and J genes are TRBV5-1 and TRBJ2-1, with 11 nucleotides matching TRBD2. Germline CDR1 is SGHRS and CDR2 is YFSETQ. This CDR3 has 16 amino acids. V dropped 1 base and J dropped 10; count of bases not matched to a gene: 10. The entire variable domain, with the rest obtained from reference TRBV5-1 and TRBJ2-1, is as follows: KAGVTQTPRYLIKTRGQQVTLSCSPISGHRSVSWYQQTPGQGLQFLFEYFSETQRNKGNFPGRFSGRQFSNSRSEMNVSTLELGDSALYLCASSLSTGASGGEQFFGPGTRLTVL.

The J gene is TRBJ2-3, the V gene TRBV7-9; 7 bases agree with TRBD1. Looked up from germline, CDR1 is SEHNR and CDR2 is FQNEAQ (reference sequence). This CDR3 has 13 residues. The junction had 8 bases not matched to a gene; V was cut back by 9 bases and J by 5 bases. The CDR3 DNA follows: TGTGCCAGACAGGGGCAAAATGAAGATACGCAGTATTTT. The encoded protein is CARQGQNEDTQYF.

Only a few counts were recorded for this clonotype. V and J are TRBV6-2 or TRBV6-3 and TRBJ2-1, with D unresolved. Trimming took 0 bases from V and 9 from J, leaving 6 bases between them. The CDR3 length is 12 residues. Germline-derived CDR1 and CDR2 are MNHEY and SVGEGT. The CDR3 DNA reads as TGTGCCAGCAGTTACTCGGGAACTGAGCAGTTCTTC. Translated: CASSYSGTEQFF.

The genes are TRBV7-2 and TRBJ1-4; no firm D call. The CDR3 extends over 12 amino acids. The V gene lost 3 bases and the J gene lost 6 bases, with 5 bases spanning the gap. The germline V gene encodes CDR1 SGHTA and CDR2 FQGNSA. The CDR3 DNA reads TGTGCCAGCAGCTTTGTCGATGAAAAACTGTTTTTT. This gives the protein CASSFVDEKLFF.

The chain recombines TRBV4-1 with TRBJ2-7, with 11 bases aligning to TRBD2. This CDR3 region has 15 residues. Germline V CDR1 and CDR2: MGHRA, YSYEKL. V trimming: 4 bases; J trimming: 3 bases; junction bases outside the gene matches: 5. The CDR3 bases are TGCGCCAGCAGCCCCCCCGGGACTAGCGGCTACGAGCAGTACTTC. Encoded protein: CASSPPGTSGYEQYF.

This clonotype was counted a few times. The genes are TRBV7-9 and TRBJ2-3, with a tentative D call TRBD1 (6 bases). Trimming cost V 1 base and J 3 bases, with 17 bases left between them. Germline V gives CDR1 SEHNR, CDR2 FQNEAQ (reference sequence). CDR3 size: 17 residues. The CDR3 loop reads CASSLGRGLEETDTQYF. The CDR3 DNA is TGTGCCAGCAGCTTAGGAAGGGGGTTAGAGGAGACAGATACGCAGTATTTT.

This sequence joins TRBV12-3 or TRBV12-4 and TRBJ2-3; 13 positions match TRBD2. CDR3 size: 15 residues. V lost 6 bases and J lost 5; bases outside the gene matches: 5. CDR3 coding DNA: TGTGCCAGCAGATACGGGACTAGCGGGGAAGATACGCAGTATTTT. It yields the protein CASRYGTSGEDTQYF.

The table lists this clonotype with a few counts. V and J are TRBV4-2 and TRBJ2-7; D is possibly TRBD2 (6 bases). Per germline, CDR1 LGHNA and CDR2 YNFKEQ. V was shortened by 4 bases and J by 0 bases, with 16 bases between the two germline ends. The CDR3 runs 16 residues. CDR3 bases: TGTGCCAGCAGCCGAGACCCCGGGACTCCCTCCTACGAGCAGTACTTC. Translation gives CASSRDPGTPSYEQYF.